One T cell receptor beta chain is described in this entry. Its specificity is unknown. This CDR3 has 15 amino acids. With V trimmed by 2 bases and J by 6 bases, 3 bases remained unmatched. CDR1 is SGHTA and CDR2 is FQGTGA in the germline V gene. This entry belongs to a study of shared clonotypes between healthy human individuals. Notes on the study in general: An anticipated effect of sequencing depth on clonotype sharing among donors was recognized.

Some clones are missing from TCRdb's copy, which holds only in-frame ones; the method was immunoSEQ multiplex PCR. The top ten clones hold approximately 12% of a sample with more than 450,000 clones, 79% of them seen once. The clonotype originates from a woman between 40 and 55 years old in good health. Some clones in this sample may be carry-over from other donors' samples. V usage is TRBV7-3 and J usage is TRBJ2-1, with TRBD2 identical over 11 bases. What was sequenced was PBMCs. Here the CDR3 DNA reads TGTGCCAGCAGCTTATCCGGGACTAGCGGCAATGAGCAGTTCTTC. Translating it yields CASSLSGTSGNEQFF.